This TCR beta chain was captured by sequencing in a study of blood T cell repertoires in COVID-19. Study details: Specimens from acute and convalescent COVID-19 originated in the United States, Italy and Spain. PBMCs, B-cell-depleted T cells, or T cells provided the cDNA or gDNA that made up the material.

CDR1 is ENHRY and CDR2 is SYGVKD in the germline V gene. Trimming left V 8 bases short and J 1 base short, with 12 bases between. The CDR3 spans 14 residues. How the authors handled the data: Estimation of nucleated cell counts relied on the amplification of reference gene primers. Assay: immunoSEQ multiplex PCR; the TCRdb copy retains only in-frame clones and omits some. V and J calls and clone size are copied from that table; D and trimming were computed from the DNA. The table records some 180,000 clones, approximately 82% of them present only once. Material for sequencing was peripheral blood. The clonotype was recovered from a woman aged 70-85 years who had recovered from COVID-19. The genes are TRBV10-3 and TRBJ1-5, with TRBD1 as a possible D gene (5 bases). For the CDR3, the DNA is TGTGCCATCGGGCCGGGGGGGAGCAATCAGCCCCAGCATTTT. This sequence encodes CAIGPGGSNQPQHF.